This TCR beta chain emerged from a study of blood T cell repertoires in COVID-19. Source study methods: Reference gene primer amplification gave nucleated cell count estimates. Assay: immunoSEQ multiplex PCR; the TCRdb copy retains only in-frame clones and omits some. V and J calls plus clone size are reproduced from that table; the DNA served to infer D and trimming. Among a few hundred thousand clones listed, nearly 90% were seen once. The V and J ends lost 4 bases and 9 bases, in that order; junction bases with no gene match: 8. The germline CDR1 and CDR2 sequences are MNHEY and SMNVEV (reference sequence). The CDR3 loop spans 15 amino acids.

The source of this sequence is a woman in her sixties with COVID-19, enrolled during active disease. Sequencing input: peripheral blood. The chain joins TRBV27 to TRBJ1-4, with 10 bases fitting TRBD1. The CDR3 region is CASSSYGTGDQKLFF. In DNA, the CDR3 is TGTGCCAGCAGTTCGTACGGGACAGGGGACCAAAAACTGTTTTTT.